What follows is one T cell receptor (beta chain) and its context. Its target is not known. The CDR3 sequence is 16 residues long. Germline CDR1 SGDLS, CDR2 YYNGEE. The sample originates from a study of CXCR3-negative and CXCR3-positive naive CD8 T cells. Study-level findings and limits: Naive cells used TRBV-TRBJ genes in much the same way whether CXCR3-negative or CXCR3-positive; memory cells did not.

The libraries of TRB cDNA were prepared using 5' RACE with UMI labels. TCRdb re-analyzed the 5' RACE reads; it lists each CDR3 protein once, without DNA. The table for this sample gives over 70,000 distinct CDR3 sequences. The rearrangement joins TRBV9 to TRBJ2-7; TCRdb's D call of TRBD1 is untestable without DNA. What was sequenced was naive CXCR3- CD8+ T cells from blood. Subset of the sample: CD45RO-CCR7+CD27+CD95- naive CD8+ T cells lacking CXCR3 (TNR3-). The sequence came from a human donor in good health. Some clones in this sample may be carry-over from other donors' samples. CDR3 in amino acids: CASSVALGQGIYEQYF.